This TCR beta chain is drawn from a study of OX40 agonist ivuxolimab in advanced cancers. Study as a whole: The mean age was approximately 60 years, ranging from roughly 23 to 80, with 65% to 90% of participants male. General study results and limits: At 0.1 to 3.0 mg/kg, CD4+ and CD8+ blood T cells expanded clonally by week 6.

For this clone: No antigen is known for it.

V gave up 3 bases and J gave up 1 base; unmatched junction bases: 6. Germline-derived CDR1 and CDR2 are SGHRS and YFSETQ. The CDR3 sequence is 17 residues long. Assay used: immunoSEQ multiplex PCR; TCRdb lists only in-frame clones, some missing. The table records 85,000 to 130,000 clones, 75% to 95% of them present only once. Sequenced here: CD4+ or CD8+ T cells sorted from blood, sampled in a trial of the OX40 agonist ivuxolimab. This receptor was identified in an adult with an advanced solid tumor such as melanoma, head and neck, liver or kidney cancer. The chain employs TRBV5-1 and TRBJ1-4; 10 nucleotides agree with TRBD1. CDR3 loop: CASSSRQGAGTNEKLFF. CDR3 DNA: TGCGCCAGCAGCTCAAGACAGGGGGCTGGAACTAATGAAAAACTGTTTTTT.